These T cell receptor beta chains were read from a single sample in a study of lymphopenia after photon versus proton radiotherapy. Here immunoSEQ multiplex PCR was the method, and the copy in TCRdb shows in-frame clones only, minus some. The profile shows about 160,000 clones, about nine tenths of them singletons. The sample consisted of peripheral blood, taken from a patient treated with photon-based radiotherapy. The source of these receptors is a man aged 45-60 years with gastric cancer. The CDR3 runs from the conserved cysteine through the conserved F or W. The D gene is left open where the match is weak. Clone size is given for some rows only: seen once, a few or many times, or a class if the clone is expanded.

J | V | D | size | DNA | CDR3
TRBJ1-1 | TRBV4-2 | TRBD1 | once | TGTGCCAGCAGGGAATACAGGGGGGACACTGAAGCTTTCTTT | CASREYRGDTEAFF
TRBJ2-4 | TRBV27 | TRBD2 | - | TGTGCCAGCAGTTCCCCCACCGGGACTAGCGGGGGACTAGCCAAAAACATTCAGTACTTC | CASSSPTGTSGGLAKNIQYF
TRBJ2-5 | TRBV11-2 | TRBD2 | - | TGTGCCAGCAGCTTAGATGGCGGGAGGGGTGAGACCCAGTACTTC | CASSLDGGRGETQYF
TRBJ2-7 | TRBV7-2 | TRBD2 | - | TGTGCCAGCAGTCTAGCGGGAGCCGGGGAGCAGTACTTC | CASSLAGAGEQYF
TRBJ2-2 | TRBV18 | TRBD2 | - | TGTGCCAGCTCACCACCTGGCGGGAGTGGGAGAGAGGAGCTGTTTTTT | CASSPPGGSGREELFF
TRBJ2-1 | TRBV30 | - | - | TGTGCCTGGAGTACCCCCTCTAATGAGCAGTTCTTC | CAWSTPSNEQFF
TRBJ1-5 | TRBV5-6 | - | - | TGTGCCAGCAGCTTGGCCTTTAACGAGGGGCCCCAGCATTTT | CASSLAFNEGPQHF
TRBJ2-4 | TRBV29-1 | TRBD2 | - | TGCAGCGTTGCAAGCGGGGTGACGGCCAAAAACATTCAGTACTTC | CSVASGVTAKNIQYF
TRBJ2-3 | TRBV19 | - | - | TGTGCCAGTAGTATGGCACAGGGTGATACGCAGTATTTT | CASSMAQGDTQYF
TRBJ2-1 | TRBV11-2 | - | - | TGTGCCAGCAGCGTCGGGACTGTTTACAATGAGCAGTTCTTC | CASSVGTVYNEQFF
TRBJ2-1 | TRBV5-4 | TRBD2 | - | TGTGCCAGCAGCTCCCCGACTAGCGGGACCTACAATGAGCAGTTCTTC | CASSSPTSGTYNEQFF
TRBJ2-3 | TRBV9 | - | - | TGTGCCAGCAGCGTAGCTGAACCCTATACGCAGTATTTT | CASSVAEPYTQYF
TRBJ1-1 | TRBV9 | - | - | TGTGCCAGCAGCGTAGGCATAGCCAACACTGAAGCTTTCTTT | CASSVGIANTEAFF
TRBJ2-7 | TRBV9 | - | - | TGTGCCAGCAGCGTAGCATTAGGGGTCTACGAGCAGTACTTC | CASSVALGVYEQYF
TRBJ2-3 | TRBV2 | TRBD2 | - | TGTGCCAGCAAACGGACTAGCGGGGTGAGCACAGATACGCAGTATTTT | CASKRTSGVSTDTQYF
TRBJ2-2 | TRBV5-1 | TRBD2 | - | TGCGCCAGCAGCCAAACGACTGGGACTACTAACACCGGGGAGCTGTTTTTT | CASSQTTGTTNTGELFF
TRBJ2-3 | TRBV7-8 | - | - | TGTGCCAGCAGCTTAATGCAGGGGCCAGATACGCAGTATTTT | CASSLMQGPDTQYF
TRBJ2-3 | TRBV7-9 | TRBD2 | - | TGTGCCAGCTCCCGACTAGCGGGAGTGATCCCACAGTATTTT | CASSRLAGVIPQYF
TRBJ2-3 | TRBV4-1 | - | - | TGCGCCAGCAGCCAAGACGATCGAATAGATACGCAGTATTTT | CASSQDDRIDTQYF
TRBJ2-7 | TRBV4-1 | TRBD2 | - | TGCGCCAGCAGCCAATTTGGACTAGGGAAGTACGAGCAGTACTTC | CASSQFGLGKYEQYF
TRBJ2-5 | TRBV7-2 | TRBD2 | - | TGTGCCAGCACCGCCCGAGCGGGAGCTGGCGAGACCCAGTACTTC | CASTARAGAGETQYF
TRBJ2-6 | TRBV4-1 | - | - | TGCGCCAGCAGCCAAGAAGATTCTGGGGCCAACGTCCTGACTTTC | CASSQEDSGANVLTF
TRBJ1-5 | TRBV6-5 | - | - | TGTGCCAGCGGCGGCAGCAATCAGCCCCAGCATTTT | CASGGSNQPQHF
TRBJ1-2 | TRBV19 | - | - | TGTGCCAGTAGTATGGGGGCTACAAACTATGGCTACACCTTC | CASSMGATNYGYTF
TRBJ2-7 | TRBV9 | - | - | TGTGCCAGCAGCCCACTCGGCACGACCTACGAGCAGTACTTC | CASSPLGTTYEQYF
TRBJ1-4 | TRBV6-6 | TRBD1 | - | TGTGCCAGCAGTTCGCGGACAGGGGGGCGGGAAAAACTGTTTTTT | CASSSRTGGREKLFF
TRBJ2-7 | TRBV10-3 | - | - | TGTGCCATCAGCGGAGGGGGCCCCTACGAGCAGTACTTC | CAISGGGPYEQYF
TRBJ1-4 | TRBV10-1 | - | - | TGCGCCAGCAGTGACAGCGGGTATGAAAAACTGTTTTTT | CASSDSGYEKLFF
TRBJ2-1 | TRBV27 | TRBD2 | - | TGTGCCAGCAGTCTAGTTAGCGGGAGGACCCTATACAATGAGCAGTTCTTC | CASSLVSGRTLYNEQFF
TRBJ2-7 | TRBV6-5 | TRBD2 | - | TGTGCCAGCAGTAGAGGCGGGAGTGTGAGCTACGAGCAGTACTTC | CASSRGGSVSYEQYF
TRBJ1-4 | TRBV4-3 | - | - | TGCGCCAGCAGCCAAGGGCAGTTCAATGAAAAACTGTTTTTT | CASSQGQFNEKLFF
TRBJ2-2 | TRBV29-1 | - | - | TGCAGCGCCCTATCAAGGGGTCCAAACACCGGGGAGCTGTTTTTT | CSALSRGPNTGELFF
TRBJ1-2 | TRBV7-8 | - | - | TGTGCCAGCAGCCCCCGCGGCAGGGTACGGGGCTACACCTTC | CASSPRGRVRGYTF
TRBJ1-1 | TRBV11-3 | - | - | TGTGCCAGCAGCTTAGGAGGATTAGGAGCTTTCTTT | CASSLGGLGAFF
TRBJ2-7 | TRBV9 | TRBD2 | - | TGTGCCAGCAGCGTAGTAACTAGCGGTGAGCAGTACTTC | CASSVVTSGEQYF
TRBJ2-3 | TRBV29-1 | - | - | TGCAGCGTTGAGCCCAGACGTGATACGCAGTATTTT | CSVEPRRDTQYF
TRBJ2-7 | TRBV6-1 | TRBD1 | - | TGTGCCAGCAGCGAAGGGACAGGGGGCTTCTACGAGCAGTACTTC | CASSEGTGGFYEQYF
TRBJ1-5 | TRBV6-5 | TRBD1 | - | TGTGCCAGCAGGCATAGGGACAGCCTCAATCAGCCCCAGCATTTT | CASRHRDSLNQPQHF
TRBJ2-3 | TRBV5-5 | TRBD1 | - | TGTGCCAGCAGCACCCCGGGACAGGGGGCGAAGGATACGCAGTATTTT | CASSTPGQGAKDTQYF
TRBJ1-1 | TRBV6-5 | TRBD1 | - | TGTGCCAGCAGAAGCAGGGGGAAGGTTGATGGAGCTTTCTTT | CASRSRGKVDGAFF
TRBJ2-3 | TRBV7-2 | TRBD1 | - | TGTGCCAGCAGACGGGGACAGAAATCTAGCACAGATACGCAGTATTTT | CASRRGQKSSTDTQYF
TRBJ1-1 | TRBV10-3 | - | - | TGTGCCATCAGTGAGTCGACCACTGAAGCTTTCTTT | CAISESTTEAFF
TRBJ2-7 | TRBV5-4 | - | - | TGTGCCAGCTCCCAGGGGGGCACCGAGCAGTACTTC | CASSQGGTEQYF
TRBJ2-7 | TRBV5-4 | - | few | TGTGCCAGCAGCTTGGGCGAGGAGTTCGAGCAGTACTTC | CASSLGEEFEQYF
TRBJ1-5 | TRBV19 | TRBD1 | - | TGTGCCAGTAAAGACAGGGGGCCGGGTCAGCCCCAGCATTTT | CASKDRGPGQPQHF
TRBJ2-3 | TRBV14 | TRBD2 | - | TGTGCCAGCAGCCAAGACGGAAGCTTGACTAGCGGGAGTTTGAAAGATACGCAGTATTTT | CASSQDGSLTSGSLKDTQYF
TRBJ2-1 | TRBV9 | TRBD2 | - | TGTGCCAGCAGCGTAGCCGGGAGGGACGAGCAGTTCTTC | CASSVAGRDEQFF
TRBJ2-5 | TRBV19 | - | - | TGTGCCAGTAGTGAAACGGGGGTGGAGACCCAGTACTTC | CASSETGVETQYF
TRBJ2-1 | TRBV4-1 | TRBD2 | - | TGCGCCAGCAGCCAGGGAAGCGGGAGGTCCTACAATGAGCAGTTCTTC | CASSQGSGRSYNEQFF
TRBJ2-3 | TRBV7-6 | TRBD2 | - | TGTGCCAGCAGCTTAATGGTAGCGGGACTTCCCGGAGATACGCAGTATTTT | CASSLMVAGLPGDTQYF
TRBJ2-2 | TRBV11-2 | - | - | TGTGCCAGCAGCCGAAGCGGTACCGGGGAGCTGTTTTTT | CASSRSGTGELFF
TRBJ1-1 | TRBV5-1 | TRBD1 | - | TGCGCCAGCAGCCCCCGGGACAGGGTTACGGACACTGAAGCTTTCTTT | CASSPRDRVTDTEAFF
TRBJ2-1 | TRBV29-1 | TRBD1 | - | TGCAGCGTTGAGGGACAGTCCTTCAATGAGCAGTTCTTC | CSVEGQSFNEQFF
TRBJ2-1 | TRBV19 | - | - | TGTGCCAGTAGTAATAGCGTTAAGCAGTTCTTC | CASSNSVKQFF